The 10 T cell receptor beta chains below come from one sample, sequenced in a study of shared clonotypes between healthy human individuals. Naive CD8 cells comprised CD45RO-negative, CCR7-positively selected cells, excluding terminally differentiated effector memory CD45RA+ cells. Here immunoSEQ multiplex PCR was the method, and the copy in TCRdb shows in-frame clones only, minus some. Altogether over 800,000 clones are present, around 92% being singletons, with the ten largest covering 24%. The sample consisted of naive CD8+ T cells sorted from blood. All receptors come from a man in his thirties or forties in good health.

This clone occurred once. CDR3 sequence reads: CASSPKVTKGEQYF. The CDR3 nucleotides read TGTGCCAGCAGCCCCAAGGTCACGAAAGGCGAGCAGTACTTC. V gene TRBV7-2 combines with J gene TRBJ2-7; no clear D gene. CDR1 SGHTA and CDR2 FQGNSA come from the germline V gene. There are 14 residues in the CDR3. The germline V and J ends were trimmed by 5 bases and 6 bases, with 17 bases remaining between them.

The chain combines TRBV28 with TRBJ2-1; D is undetermined. CDR3 size: 12 residues. Germline V gene data show CDR1 as MDHEN and CDR2 as SYDVKM. V lost 7 bases, J lost 5 bases, and 9 bases lay in between. The CDR3 bases are TGTGCCAGCACCGGCGGAAACAATGAGCAGTTCTTC. As protein: CASTGGNNEQFF.

This clone was recorded only once. This chain connects TRBV5-4 to TRBJ2-3; D uncertain. The length of the CDR3 is 13 residues. CDR1 is SGHNT, CDR2 YYREEE, per germline (reference sequence). The germline V and J ends were trimmed by 3 bases and 4 bases, with 9 bases remaining between them. CDR3 sequence reads: CASSSLVADTQYF. In nucleotides, the CDR3 is TGTGCCAGCAGCTCTTTGGTCGCAGATACGCAGTATTTT.

The rearrangement joins TRBV27 to TRBJ2-5; 10 nucleotides agree with TRBD2. The CDR3 covers 16 residues. J gave up 1 base and V 5 bases, and 7 bases lay outside the gene matches. From germline, CDR1 is MNHEY and CDR2 SMNVEV (reference sequence). The CDR3 sequence: CASSPLRTSGQETQYF. The CDR3 DNA follows: TGTGCCAGCAGTCCACTTCGGACTAGCGGCCAAGAGACCCAGTACTTC.

This chain connects TRBV9 to TRBJ2-1; 7 nucleotides line up with TRBD2. From germline, CDR1 is SGDLS and CDR2 YYNGEE. J gave up 8 bases and V 3 bases, and 11 bases lay outside the gene matches. This CDR3 has 15 amino acids. The CDR3, as DNA: TGTGCCAGCAGCGGGTCAGGGCGGGAGTTCCATGAGCAGTTCTTC. This sequence encodes CASSGSGREFHEQFF.

The V and J genes are TRBV10-3 and TRBJ2-2, with D possibly matching TRBD2 (5 bases). CDR3 length: 13 amino acids. Germline loops: CDR1 ENHRY, CDR2 SYGVKD. V was cut by 7 bases and J by 4 bases, with 10 bases left in between. The chain's CDR3 is CAINRGGTGELFF. The DNA of the CDR3 is TGTGCCATCAACCGGGGTGGCACCGGGGAGCTGTTTTTT.

In DNA form, the CDR3 reads TGTGCCAGCAGTAGGACTAGCGCGGGGAATGAGCAGTTCTTC. Residues: CASSRTSAGNEQFF. The chain carries TRBV27 and TRBJ2-1; 9 bases map to TRBD2. V was pared by 5 bases and J by 7 bases, with 6 bases of the junction left unmatched. CDR1 and CDR2 (germline): MNHEY, SMNVEV (reference sequence). This CDR3 region has 14 residues.

The genes are TRBV2 and TRBJ2-1; D is unclear. V gave up 7 bases and J gave up 6 bases, with 16 bases separating them. This CDR3 spans 14 amino acids. CDR1 SNHLY and CDR2 FYNNEI come from the germline V gene. CDR3 region: CASIGRELGNEQFF. The CDR3 coding sequence is TGTGCCAGCATAGGGCGAGAACTTGGCAATGAGCAGTTCTTC.

V and J are TRBV29-1 and TRBJ2-3; TRBD2 agrees at 9 bases. CDR1 and CDR2 (germline): SQVTM, ANQGSEA. The junction had 8 bases not matched to a gene; V was cut back by 6 bases and J by 1 base. The CDR3 totals 15 residues. CDR3: CSVPQGTSRTDTQYF. DNA of the CDR3: TGCAGCGTCCCGCAGGGGACTAGCCGCACAGATACGCAGTATTTT.

The chain carries TRBV9 and TRBJ2-7; TRBD2 aligns across 8 bases. The CDR3 runs 15 residues. The germline V gene has CDR1 SGDLS and CDR2 YYNGEE. The junction had 6 bases not matched to a gene; V was cut back by 4 bases and J by 0 bases. CDR3 sequence reads: CASSLSGTSSYEQYF. DNA for the CDR3: TGTGCCAGCAGCCTTAGCGGGACCAGCTCCTACGAGCAGTACTTC.